These 15 T cell receptor beta chains came from one sample sequenced in a study of T cell responses to AZD1222 COVID-19 vaccine. Sequenced by immunoSEQ multiplex PCR; TCRdb stores in-frame clones only, minus some. The profile covers 180,000 or so clones, with about 90% appearing a single time and under 1.5% taken by the ten largest. Material: peripheral blood, obtained 28 days after the second AZD1222 dose. The receptors originated from an adult who received the AZD1222 COVID-19 vaccine.

In this sample, this clone turned up once. The chain uses TRBV12-3 or TRBV12-4 and TRBJ1-1, with no clear D. The CDR3 is 12 residues long. Trimming took 5 bases from V and 10 from J, leaving 14 bases between them. Here the CDR3 reads CASSPTRWGAFF. CDR3 in DNA: TGTGCCAGCAGTCCGACCCGGTGGGGAGCTTTCTTT.

This sequence joins TRBV19 and TRBJ2-7, with D possibly matching TRBD1 (6 bases). The CDR3 has 14 residues. V lost 5 bases and J 3 bases, leaving 14 bases between the germline ends. CDR1 and CDR2 (germline): LNHDA, SQIVND (reference sequence). As DNA, the CDR3 is TGTGCCAGTAGTTACAGGGCGGAGGTCTACGAGCAGTACTTC. This gives the protein CASSYRAEVYEQYF.

The chain recombines TRBV29-1 with TRBJ2-6; D possibly matches TRBD1 or TRBD2 (5 bases each). Deletions cut 4 bases from V and 4 bases from J, with 17 bases between. The CDR3 spans 16 residues. The germline gives CDR1 SQVTM, CDR2 ANQGSEA. The CDR3 protein is CSVVAVGGSGANVLTF. The CDR3 DNA follows: TGCAGCGTTGTCGCGGTTGGGGGTTCCGGGGCCAACGTCCTGACTTTC.

The genes are TRBV5-6 and TRBJ2-3, with 8 bases fitting TRBD1. The V gene's germline CDR1 is SGHDT and CDR2 YYEEEE. With V trimmed by 3 bases and J by 0 bases, 3 bases remained unmatched. The length of the CDR3 is 15 residues. For the CDR3, the DNA is TGTGCCAGCAGCTCCCGGACAGGGAGCACAGATACGCAGTATTTT. The encoded protein is CASSSRTGSTDTQYF.

This rearrangement joins TRBV28 to TRBJ2-5, with 7 nucleotides matching TRBD2. The CDR3 runs 15 residues. The V gene end was trimmed by 1 base and the J gene end by 1 base; junction bases not matched to a gene: 3. Germline CDR1 is MDHEN and CDR2 is SYDVKM. The CDR3 spells CASSLSGGLQETQYF. In nucleotides, the CDR3 is TGTGCCAGCAGTTTATCGGGGGGACTCCAAGAGACCCAGTACTTC.

The chain couples TRBV12-5 to TRBJ2-5; TRBD2 matches at 12 bases. The CDR3 spans 19 residues. Germline CDR1 reads LGHNT; CDR2 reads FRNRAP. Trimming cost V 1 base and J 5 bases; bases outside gene matches: 14. DNA for the CDR3: TGTGCTAGTGGTTTGGCACGACTGGCTAGCGGGGGGGCTATGGAGACCCAGTACTTC. Protein: CASGLARLASGGAMETQYF. The full variable domain, completed using reference TRBV12-5 and TRBJ2-5, is DARVTQTPRHKVTEMGQEVTMRCQPILGHNTVFWYRQTMMQGLELLAYFRNRAPLDDSGMPKDRFSAEMPDATLATLKIQPSEPRDSAVYFCASGLARLASGGAMETQYFGPGTRLLVL.

The V gene is TRBV10-1, the J gene TRBJ1-6, with D tentatively TRBD1 (5 bases). There are 14 residues in the CDR3. The V gene lost 0 bases and the J gene lost 10 bases, with 10 bases spanning the gap. CDR1 and CDR2 (germline): WNHNN, SYGVQD (reference sequence). The DNA of the CDR3 is TGCGCCAGCAGTGAGTCGGGGGTAGGATCACCCCTCCACTTT. Amino acid sequence: CASSESGVGSPLHF.

The chain couples TRBV27 to TRBJ1-1; no clear D. Looked up from germline, CDR1 is MNHEY and CDR2 is SMNVEV (reference sequence). With 0 bases removed from V and 0 bases from J, the gap between germline ends came to 11 bases. The length of the CDR3 is 16 residues. The CDR3 loop is CASSLSILMLNTEAFF. CDR3 bases: TGTGCCAGCAGTTTATCAATCCTGATGCTGAACACTGAAGCTTTCTTT.

The chain links TRBV7-6 to TRBJ1-6; the match to TRBD1 covers 7 bases. Trimming at V came to 3 bases and at J to 15 bases, leaving 11 bases not matched to a gene. In germline, CDR1 is SGHVS, CDR2 FNYEAQ. The CDR3 totals 14 residues. CDR3: CASSLSTDRLDLHF. The CDR3 DNA reads TGTGCCAGCAGCTTGAGTACGGACAGGTTGGACCTCCACTTT.

This clone is a singleton in its sample. This chain connects TRBV7-6 to TRBJ2-5; D ambiguous. V was shortened by 5 bases and J by 7 bases, with 17 bases between the two germline ends. This CDR3 comprises 14 residues. CDR1 SGHVS and CDR2 FNYEAQ come from the germline V gene. In DNA form, the CDR3 reads TGTGCCAGCAGCATAAACAAGGAAACGGTGACCCAGTACTTC. Residues: CASSINKETVTQYF.

This clone has more than one count but fewer than ten. V and J are TRBV6-5 and TRBJ2-7, with no clear D. V was pared by 7 bases and J by 3 bases, with 13 bases between. This CDR3 comprises 13 residues. Germline CDR1 reads MNHEY; CDR2 reads SVGAGI. The CDR3 is CASNPAAHYEQYF. CDR3 bases: TGTGCCAGCAACCCGGCGGCCCACTACGAGCAGTACTTC.

A single count supports this clone. The V and J genes are TRBV3-1 (or the pseudogene TRBV3-2) and TRBJ2-7; no clear D. The germline gives CDR1 LGHDT, CDR2 YNNKEL (reference sequence). The CDR3 has 13 residues. V was shortened by 1 base and J by 0 bases, with 4 bases between the two germline ends. The CDR3 loop is CASSQGTSYEQYF. CDR3 nucleotides: TGTGCCAGCAGCCAAGGGACCTCCTACGAGCAGTACTTC.

V usage is TRBV4-2 and J usage is TRBJ2-3; 12 bases fit TRBD2. Germline V CDR1 and CDR2: LGHNA, YNFKEQ. The CDR3 has 17 amino acids. The V and J ends lost 0 bases and 3 bases, in that order; junction bases with no gene match: 4. As DNA, the CDR3 is TGTGCCAGCAGCCAAGATCTAGCGGGGGGGAGGACAGATACGCAGTATTTT. Amino acid sequence: CASSQDLAGGRTDTQYF.

The V call is TRBV3-1 (or the pseudogene TRBV3-2), the J call TRBJ2-6; 14 bases are a match to TRBD2. CDR3 length: 18 residues. Trimming cost V 4 bases and J 4 bases; bases outside gene matches: 6. Germline V CDR1 and CDR2: LGHDT, YNNKEL (reference sequence). CDR3 region: CASSPTSGGASGANVLTF. The DNA of the CDR3 is TGTGCCAGCAGCCCGACTAGCGGGGGGGCGTCCGGGGCCAACGTCCTGACTTTC.

The gene calls are TRBV5-1 and TRBJ2-1, with D unresolved. CDR1 and CDR2 (germline): SGHRS, YFSETQ. The CDR3 runs 12 residues. V lost 3 bases, J lost 4 bases, and 5 bases lay in between. The CDR3 region is CASSYLYNEQFF. In DNA form, the CDR3 reads TGCGCCAGCAGCTACCTGTACAATGAGCAGTTCTTC.